This T cell receptor (beta chain) was documented in a study of PD-1 blockade in classical Hodgkin lymphoma. General study points: Undefined causes, possibly disease activity or prior therapy, underlie the repertoire differences. Later analyses included only patients treated at least 1 year post-ASCT.

This clone was counted a single time. Its antigen is still unknown. All patients experienced relapse after autologous stem cell transplantation, and brentuximab vedotin exposure was variable. Patients showed best responses of complete response, partial response or progressive disease. Clones were read by immunoSEQ multiplex PCR, and TCRdb kept only the in-frame ones, dropping some. Of some 10,000 clones listed, 70% to 85% are singletons. CDR3 size: 15 residues. Trimming at V came to 0 bases and at J to 2 bases, leaving 0 bases not matched to a gene. CDR1 MNHEY and CDR2 SVGAGI come from the germline V gene.

This sequence originates from a human donor with classical Hodgkin lymphoma. The sample was peripheral blood mononuclear cells (PBMCs), taken before the second cycle of nivolumab. The rearrangement links TRBV6-5 to TRBJ2-7; 11 bases agree with TRBD2. The CDR3 coding sequence is TGTGCCAGCAGTTACTCTAGCGGGGGGGCCTACGAGCAGTACTTC. Translating gives CASSYSSGGAYEQYF.